The 23 T cell receptor beta chains below all came from one sample that was sequenced in a study of human T cells and chemical hapten exposure (dated by TCRdb to about 2021). Library preparation used RACE. Data came from a NextSeq 500. Starting from the raw public reads, TCRdb applied fastp trimming at Q25, assembled clones with MiXCR and retained in-frame beta chains. Each CDR3 protein appears once, grouped with its most common genes and DNA. Counted in this sample were 84,000 or so distinct CDR3 sequences; around 9.6% of them appeared once. The ten largest clonotypes hold 2% to 2.5% of the sample. Explained via the paper, the time point label denotes: patch test 2, 6 weeks after DPC sensitization. The sample's treatment or condition label is to be understood as: therapeutic diphenylcyclopropenone sensitization with weekly scalp DPC. The sample here was whole blood, taken in connection with sensitization to the hapten diphenylcyclopropenone (DPC). The source of these receptors is a woman in her 30s with alopecia areata. Some clones in this sample may be carry-over from other donors' samples.

The table lists this clonotype with many counts. The chain combines TRBV27 with TRBJ2-7; 7 nucleotides match TRBD1. V lost 6 bases and J lost 2; bases outside the gene matches: 7. Germline CDR1 reads MNHEY; CDR2 reads SMNVEV (reference sequence). There are 14 residues in the CDR3. The DNA for the CDR3 is TGTGCCAGCAGCAACAGGGGTGGGGCCTACGAGCAGTACTTC. This gives the protein CASSNRGGAYEQYF.

This clonotype occurred many times. The genes are TRBV29-1 and TRBJ2-7, with D tentatively TRBD2 (6 bases). Germline V gives CDR1 SQVTM, CDR2 ANQGSEA. This CDR3 is built from 14 residues. The germline V and J ends were trimmed by 4 bases and 0 bases, with 13 bases remaining between them. CDR3 sequence: CSVAGGKVSYEQYF. The CDR3 DNA sequence: TGCAGCGTTGCAGGCGGGAAGGTCTCCTACGAGCAGTACTTC.

The chain recombines TRBV6-2 or TRBV6-3 with TRBJ2-1; a weak D match, TRBD2 (6 bases). The length of the CDR3 is 14 residues. Germline lookup yields CDR1 MNHEY and CDR2 SVGEGT. Trimming left V 4 bases short and J 5 bases short, with 12 bases between. The CDR3, as DNA: TGTGCCAGCAGTTGGCGGGACTTAAACAATGAGCAGTTCTTC. This sequence encodes CASSWRDLNNEQFF.

The chain employs TRBV10-3 and TRBJ2-7, with D perhaps being TRBD1 or TRBD2 (5 bases each). The length of the CDR3 is 14 residues. CDR1 and CDR2 (germline): ENHRY, SYGVKD. V was trimmed by 7 bases and J by 7 bases, leaving 20 bases between them. CDR3 nucleotide sequence: TGTGCCATCACTCCTACCCGGGGCCCTCGGGAGCAGTACTTC. It encodes CAITPTRGPREQYF.

J is TRBJ1-6 and V is TRBV28; D unresolved. The germline V gene has CDR1 MDHEN and CDR2 SYDVKM. The CDR3 totals 12 residues. The V gene lost 5 bases and the J gene lost 8 bases, with 7 bases spanning the gap. CDR3 nucleotide sequence: TGTGCCAGCAGTCAGGTGGATTCACCCCTCCACTTT. This encodes CASSQVDSPLHF. Filled out from reference TRBV28 and TRBJ1-6, the complete variable domain reads DVKVTQSSRYLVKRTGEKVFLECVQDMDHENMFWYRQDPGLGLRLIYFSYDVKMKEKGDIPEGYSVSREKKERFSLILESASTNQTSMYLCASSQVDSPLHFGNGTRLTVT.

This clonotype was recorded a few times. The CDR3 DNA is TGTGCCAGCAGCGTAGAGTCCACTAGTTGGTACAATGAGCAGTTCTTC. This gives the protein CASSVESTSWYNEQFF. This chain joins TRBV9 and TRBJ2-1, with a tentative D call TRBD2 (5 bases). CDR1 and CDR2 (germline): SGDLS, YYNGEE. Trimming pared 0 bases from V and 4 bases from J, leaving 14 bases between. This CDR3 has 16 residues.

This clonotype was recorded a few times. V and J are TRBV11-2 and TRBJ2-3, with 8 bases lining up with TRBD2. The CDR3 spans 15 residues. Looked up from germline, CDR1 is SGHAT and CDR2 is FQNNGV. V dropped 1 base and J dropped 0; count of bases not matched to a gene: 0. This CDR3 is CASSLAGGSTDTQYF. Written as DNA, the CDR3 is TGTGCCAGCAGCTTAGCGGGAGGGAGCACAGATACGCAGTATTTT. Drawing the rest from reference TRBV11-2 and TRBJ2-3, the complete variable domain is EAGVAQSPRYKIIEKRQSVAFWCNPISGHATLYWYQQILGQGPKLLIQFQNNGVVDDSQLPKDRFSAERLKGVDSTLKIQPAKLEDSAVYLCASSLAGGSTDTQYFGPGTRLTVL.

Many counts were recorded for this clonotype. The CDR3 nucleotides read TGTGCCATCATGGGGGCGGGAGGAGGGATCAGTAATGAGCAGTTCTTC. Protein product: CAIMGAGGGISNEQFF. V is TRBV10-3 and J is TRBJ2-1; TRBD2 aligns across 8 bases. The CDR3 runs to 16 residues. V lost 7 bases, J lost 7 bases, and 15 bases stayed unmatched. Per the germline V gene, CDR1 is ENHRY and CDR2 is SYGVKD.

This clonotype was detected ten times or more. CDR3: CASSLSLRTGVGRSPLHF. The CDR3 bases are TGTGCCAGCAGCCTCTCTCTCCGGACAGGGGTGGGGAGGTCACCCCTCCACTTT. V and J are TRBV5-5 and TRBJ1-6; 9 bases line up with TRBD1. Per the germline V gene, CDR1 is SGHKS and CDR2 is YYEKEE (reference sequence). Trimming took 4 bases from V and 10 from J; bases not matched to a gene: 18. CDR3 length equals 18 residues.

This clonotype was observed a single time. This chain connects TRBV28 to TRBJ2-3; D uncertain. CDR1 is MDHEN, CDR2 SYDVKM, per germline. Deletions cut 8 bases from V and 3 bases from J, with 12 bases between. The CDR3 spans 13 residues. Here the CDR3 DNA reads TGTGCCAGCCTTCAAGGCCAGACAGATACGCAGTATTTT. It yields the protein CASLQGQTDTQYF.

This clonotype was seen ten or more times. The chain couples TRBV28 to TRBJ2-7; no definite D call. Per germline, CDR1 MDHEN and CDR2 SYDVKM. This CDR3 contains 13 residues. V was cut by 8 bases and J by 3 bases, with 14 bases left in between. CDR3 residues: CASSEGINYEQYF. The CDR3 nucleotides read TGTGCCAGCTCGGAAGGAATAAACTACGAGCAGTACTTC.

This clonotype was seen a handful of times. This chain connects TRBV18 to TRBJ2-7; 8 bases are shared with TRBD1. V shed 0 bases, J shed 7 bases, and the junction held 5 bases outside the gene matches. The germline gives CDR1 KGHSH, CDR2 LQKENI. The CDR3 has 14 amino acids. The CDR3 protein is CASSPPGQGGEQYF. DNA of the CDR3: TGTGCCAGCTCACCACCTGGACAGGGCGGTGAGCAGTACTTC.

This clonotype turned up a few times. The genes are TRBV18 and TRBJ2-1; D not certain. This CDR3 is built from 14 residues. V was shortened by 3 bases and J by 8 bases, with 14 bases between the two germline ends. Germline CDR1 reads KGHSH; CDR2 reads LQKENI. The CDR3 loop is CASSPPRGIDEQFF. The CDR3 bases are TGTGCCAGCTCACCGCCCCGTGGCATCGATGAGCAGTTCTTC.

There are many counts of this clonotype. The J gene is TRBJ2-7, the V gene TRBV7-9; D gene uncertain. Germline assignment: CDR1 SEHNR and CDR2 FQNEAQ (reference sequence). The CDR3 contains 14 residues. With 1 base removed from V and 1 base from J, the gap between germline ends came to 8 bases. CDR3 in amino acids: CASSLEGSSYEQYF. CDR3 in DNA: TGTGCCAGCAGCTTAGAAGGCAGTTCCTACGAGCAGTACTTC.

The CDR3 protein is CASSPGTSADTQYF. In nucleotides, the CDR3 is TGTGCCAGCTCACCCGGGACATCAGCAGATACGCAGTATTTT. The chain uses TRBV18 and TRBJ2-3; D may be TRBD1 (6 bases). The germline V and J ends were trimmed by 3 bases and 4 bases, with 11 bases remaining between them. The CDR3 loop spans 14 amino acids. Germline V gene lookup returns CDR1 KGHSH and CDR2 LQKENI.

This clonotype was seen at least ten times. The rearrangement links TRBV11-2 to TRBJ1-1; no definite D call. The CDR3 spans 13 residues. Germline V CDR1 and CDR2: SGHAT, FQNNGV. V was clipped by 3 bases and J by 1 base, with 6 bases between them. The CDR3 here is CASSFQGNTEAFF. In DNA, the CDR3 is TGTGCCAGCAGCTTCCAAGGGAACACTGAAGCTTTCTTT.

This clonotype was recorded many times. J is TRBJ2-7 and V is TRBV3-1; D remains unclear. The CDR3 consists of 14 residues. V was trimmed by 2 bases and J by 2 bases, leaving 10 bases between them. Germline CDR1 reads LGHDT; CDR2 reads YNNKEL (reference sequence). CDR3 DNA: TGTGCCAGCAGCCAATACTCTAAAGCCTACGAGCAGTACTTC. The encoded protein is CASSQYSKAYEQYF.

The CDR3 here is CASSVGGQLTGELFF. CDR3 nucleotide sequence: TGTGCCAGCAGCGTAGGTGGACAGCTCACCGGGGAGCTGTTTTTT. The chain carries TRBV9 and TRBJ2-2; D perhaps matches TRBD1 (6 bases). CDR1 SGDLS and CDR2 YYNGEE come from the germline V gene. V shed 0 bases and J shed 4 bases, with 10 bases lying between them. The CDR3 sequence is 15 residues long.

This clonotype has ten or more counts. The chain links TRBV6-6 to TRBJ1-5; D is possibly TRBD1 (5 bases). V shed 0 bases and J shed 4 bases, with 13 bases lying between them. Germline V lookup: CDR1 MNHNY, CDR2 SVGAGI (reference sequence). The CDR3 runs to 16 residues. CDR3 region: CASSYSRPGLNQPQHF. The CDR3, as DNA: TGTGCCAGCAGTTACTCCCGGCCAGGGTTAAATCAGCCCCAGCATTTT.

This clonotype was observed at least ten times. This chain joins TRBV20-1 and TRBJ2-2; 9 nucleotides line up with TRBD2. V shed 2 bases and J 5 bases; nucleotides not matched to a gene: 9. This CDR3 has 16 amino acids. Germline loops: CDR1 DFQATT, CDR2 SNEGSKA (reference sequence). The CDR3 here is CSARWTSAGETGELFF. The CDR3 DNA is TGCAGTGCTAGATGGACTAGCGCCGGGGAAACCGGGGAGCTGTTTTTT.

This clonotype was picked up a small number of times. The chain has TRBV4-3 and TRBJ1-2, with D hard to call. CDR3 size: 13 residues. Germline V gives CDR1 LGHNA, CDR2 YSLEER. The V end lost 0 bases, the J end lost 8 bases, and 10 bases lay between the germline ends. CDR3 nucleotide sequence: TGCGCCAGCAGCCAAGACCGTGGAAGGGGCTACACCTTC. This translates into CASSQDRGRGYTF.

The chain has TRBV7-9 and TRBJ2-6; no definite D call. The V gene's germline CDR1 is SEHNR and CDR2 FQNEAQ (reference sequence). With 6 bases removed from V and 0 bases from J, the gap between germline ends came to 6 bases. The CDR3 loop spans 14 amino acids. DNA for the CDR3: TGTGCCAGCAGTCCCCTCTCTGGGGCCAACGTCCTGACTTTC. Its translation: CASSPLSGANVLTF.

The CDR3 sequence: CASSFSESGYTF. DNA of the CDR3: TGTGCCAGCAGTTTTTCTGAATCTGGCTACACCTTC. This sequence joins TRBV28 and TRBJ1-2; no clear D gene. V was trimmed by 3 bases and J by 7 bases, leaving 9 bases between them. In germline, CDR1 is MDHEN, CDR2 SYDVKM. The CDR3 is made up of 12 amino acids.